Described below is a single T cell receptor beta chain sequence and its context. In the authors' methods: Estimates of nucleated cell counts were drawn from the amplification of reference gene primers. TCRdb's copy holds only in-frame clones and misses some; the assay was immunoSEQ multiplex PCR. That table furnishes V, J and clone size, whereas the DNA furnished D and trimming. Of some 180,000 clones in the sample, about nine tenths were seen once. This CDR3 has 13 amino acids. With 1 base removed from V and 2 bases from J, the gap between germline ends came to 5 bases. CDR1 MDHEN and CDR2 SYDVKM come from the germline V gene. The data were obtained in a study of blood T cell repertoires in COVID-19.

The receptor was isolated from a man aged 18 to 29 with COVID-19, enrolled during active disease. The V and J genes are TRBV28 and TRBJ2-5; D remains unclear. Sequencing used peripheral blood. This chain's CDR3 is CASSLYRQETQYF. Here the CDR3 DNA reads TGTGCCAGCAGTTTATACAGACAAGAGACCCAGTACTTC.